What follows describes a single T cell receptor beta chain. This sample was taken from a study of blood T cell repertoires in COVID-19. Study information: The study drew acute and convalescent COVID-19 samples from the United States, Italy and Spain. PBMCs, B-cell-depleted T cells, or T cells provided the cDNA or gDNA that made up the material.

Per the study methods: Reference gene primer amplification gave estimated nucleated cell counts. The protocol was immunoSEQ multiplex PCR, while the TCRdb copy is restricted to in-frame clones and leaves out a portion. V and J calls plus clone size are reproduced from that table; the DNA served to infer D and trimming. The sample contains fewer than 400,000 clones, more than 70% of which appear only once. This CDR3 region has 17 residues. Trimming cost V 5 bases and J 0 bases, with 17 bases left between them. Germline V CDR1 and CDR2: LNHDA, SQIVND (reference sequence). The source is a man between 25 and 39 years old with active or convalescent COVID-19. Material for sequencing was peripheral blood. This chain links TRBV19 with TRBJ1-5, with no clear D. CDR3 residues: CASSGLGRQYSNQPQHF. The CDR3 nucleotides are TGTGCCAGTAGTGGTCTTGGCAGGCAGTATAGCAATCAGCCCCAGCATTTT. Full variable domain (rest looked up from reference TRBV19 and TRBJ1-5): DGGITQSPKYLFRKEGQNVTLSCEQNLNHDAMYWYRQDPGQGLRLIYYSQIVNDFQKGDIAEGYSVSREKKESFPLTVTSAQKNPTAFYLCASSGLGRQYSNQPQHFGDGTRLSIL.